The rows below give T cell receptor beta chains drawn from one sample of a study of control samples from healthy donors and cancer patients. Sequencing was performed with immunoSEQ multiplex PCR; in TCRdb, only in-frame clones are kept and a portion is missing. The sample consists of over 200,000 clones, around 80% of them appearing once. Sequences were obtained from PBMCs. The receptors derive from a woman aged 60-75 years with lung cancer. Both conserved end residues are part of each CDR3. The order of the fields is V gene, J gene, CDR3 protein.

>TRBV19|TRBJ2-7
CASSGIAGEIGYEQYF
>TRBV19|TRBJ2-1
CASSTSGRRNNEQFF
>TRBV28|TRBJ1-4
CASSLPGLLRTATNEKLFF
>TRBV20-1|TRBJ1-2
CSASSHLRGEGYTF
>TRBV5-1|TRBJ2-1
CASSRAGSSYNEQFF
>TRBV11-1|TRBJ1-1
CASSDRDRNTEAFF
>TRBV30|TRBJ2-2
CAWSSAPNTGELFF
>TRBV7-3|TRBJ1-3
CASSLGPITGSGNTIYF
>TRBV7-8|TRBJ2-7
CASSLAMAAGPYEQYF
>TRBV18|TRBJ2-5
CASSGTDQETQYF
>TRBV29-1|TRBJ2-7
CSVLIGLQGYEQYF
>TRBV7-9|TRBJ1-1
CASSDNRALNTEAFF
>TRBV2|TRBJ2-1
CASSVSSGGSEQFF
>TRBV7-9|TRBJ2-1
CASGAQGRSAASYNEQFF
>TRBV18|TRBJ2-7
CASSPPGSRGQYEQYF
>TRBV18|TRBJ2-7
CASSPGTQGPLNEQYF
>TRBV6-5|TRBJ1-1
CASSYGGGGGFVAFF
>TRBV11-2|TRBJ1-2
CASGETGLIRGYTF
>TRBV11-2|TRBJ1-6
CASSLISTVSLNSPLHF
>TRBV5-1|TRBJ1-1
CASSFTRSAEAFF
>TRBV7-8|TRBJ1-2
CASSPDRPNYGYTF
>TRBV2|TRBJ1-5
CASSEILPGNQPQHF
>TRBV19|TRBJ1-6
CASNQGANSPLHF
>TRBV10-3|TRBJ2-1
CAIMGREGDYNEQFF
>TRBV5-4|TRBJ1-1
CASSIQTGVTEAFF
>TRBV6-1|TRBJ1-1
CASSDRAGEAFF
>TRBV5-1|.
CASSLASSGASYEQYF
>TRBV7-8|TRBJ2-7
CASSLPFGLASILDF
>TRBV15|TRBJ2-1
CATSLTGSWGLAVNNEQFF
>TRBV28|TRBJ1-5
CASSFVRQGAIPARDQPQHF
>TRBV3-1/TRBV3-2|TRBJ1-1
CASTGRSRTEAFF
>TRBV5-1|TRBJ2-1
CASSLPTSGNYNEQFF
>TRBV30|TRBJ1-5
CAWSVTGGSDQPQHF
>TRBV23-1|TRBJ2-2
CASSQLSRTENTGELFF
>TRBV7-9|TRBJ2-1
CASSLGLAAGDEQFF
>TRBV28|TRBJ2-3
CASSLPPSGSRLDTQYF
>TRBV11-2|TRBJ1-2
CASSLGGRGFGGYTF
>TRBV18|TRBJ2-1
CASAGGSPGDEQFF
>TRBV19|TRBJ1-1
CASSNTASTEAFF
>TRBV28|TRBJ2-3
CASSLSSAGSTDTQYF
>TRBV7-2|TRBJ2-1
CASSLALGGYNEQFF
>TRBV5-6|TRBJ2-5
CASSTTVQETQYF
>TRBV9|TRBJ1-6
CASSSQREGIGSPLHF
>TRBV27|TRBJ1-6
CASRFLSKDSPLHF
>TRBV4-1|TRBJ2-7
CASSQGAQRMWPYEQYF
>TRBV18|TRBJ2-2
CASSPGRGVGELFF
>TRBV5-4|TRBJ1-1
CASSLEMNTEAFF
>TRBV5-4|TRBJ1-6
CASSAMSMGSDSPLHF
>TRBV6-5|TRBJ2-1
CASTPGGPDNEQFF
>TRBV9|TRBJ2-3
CASSVGRAHTDTQYF
>TRBV30|TRBJ2-7
CAWRTGASYEQYF
>TRBV28|TRBJ1-5
CASSLGGPLSLQHF
>TRBV2|TRBJ2-1
CASRTGFSSYNEQFF
>TRBV19|TRBJ2-7
CASSIRGEGAGLPEQYF